Presented here are 26 T cell receptor beta chains from one specimen sequenced in a study of patients and donors after allogeneic stem cell transplantation. One entry per CDR3 protein, called by TCRdb with MiXCR from the RT-PCR reads. The data show under 170,000 distinct CDR3 sequences, approximately 37% seen once. The sample comprised blood, either unsorted or a sorted T cell fraction (not recorded which). The source of these receptors is a human donor who was either an allogeneic HSCT recipient or a stem cell or donor lymphocyte infusion donor (not recorded which). It is not recorded whose cells these are; they may come from a transplant donor.

The chain employs TRBV6-2 or TRBV6-3 and TRBJ2-1; D could derive from TRBD1 or TRBD2 (5 bases each). V lost 7 bases, J lost 4 bases, and 11 bases lay in between. Germline CDR1 reads MNHEY; CDR2 reads SVGEGT. The CDR3 length is 13 residues. CDR3 sequence reads: CASTRGGYNEQFF. The CDR3, as DNA: TGTGCCAGCACCCGGGGCGGGTACAATGAGCAGTTCTTC.

This clonotype was picked up a small number of times. The chain recombines TRBV18 with TRBJ2-5, with a possible D match to TRBD2 (5 bases). CDR1 is KGHSH, CDR2 LQKENI, per germline. Trimming stripped 6 bases from V and 0 bases from J, with 14 bases between. CDR3 length: 15 amino acids. This chain's CDR3 is CASSPPDGDQETQYF. The CDR3 DNA reads TGTGCCAGCTCCCCGCCTGACGGGGACCAAGAGACCCAGTACTTC.

The chain couples TRBV9 to TRBJ1-1; D is undetermined. V shed 0 bases and J shed 1 base, with 10 bases lying between them. Germline V gives CDR1 SGDLS, CDR2 YYNGEE. The CDR3 sequence is 15 residues long. The CDR3 DNA reads as TGTGCCAGCAGCGTAGAACCAGCTCAGAACACTGAAGCTTTCTTT. Its protein is CASSVEPAQNTEAFF.

This clonotype occurred a few times. The J gene is TRBJ1-5, the V gene TRBV2; 9 bases line up with TRBD1. This CDR3 has 13 residues. Germline values: CDR1 SNHLY, CDR2 FYNNEI. J gave up 7 bases and V 6 bases, and 4 bases lay outside the gene matches. CDR3 nucleotides: TGTGCCAGCAGCCTGGACAGGGGCCAGCCCCAGCATTTT. It encodes CASSLDRGQPQHF.

The J gene is TRBJ2-3, the V gene TRBV3-1, with 7 bases aligning to TRBD2. Trimming removed 0 bases from V and 1 base from J; junction bases left unmatched: 7. Germline CDR1 is LGHDT and CDR2 is YNNKEL (reference sequence). The CDR3 totals 17 residues. DNA for the CDR3: TGTGCCAGCAGCCAAGATCTCAGCGGGGCGCGCACAGATACGCAGTATTTT. This encodes CASSQDLSGARTDTQYF.

This clonotype was detected a few times. The V and J genes are TRBV20-1 and TRBJ1-1; no reliable D call. V was trimmed by 1 base and J by 0 bases, leaving 6 bases between them. CDR3 length: 13 amino acids. The germline V gene has CDR1 DFQATT and CDR2 SNEGSKA (reference sequence). The chain's CDR3 is CSARGRMNTEAFF. The CDR3 DNA is TGCAGTGCTAGAGGGCGGATGAACACTGAAGCTTTCTTT.

V and J are TRBV7-9 and TRBJ1-6, with TRBD1 as a possible D gene (5 bases). V gave up 5 bases and J gave up 0 bases, with 11 bases separating them. Looked up from germline, CDR1 is SEHNR and CDR2 is FQNEAQ (reference sequence). The CDR3 has 16 residues. CDR3 sequence reads: CASSQRGDSYNSPLHF. In DNA, the CDR3 is TGTGCCAGCAGCCAAAGGGGAGACTCCTATAATTCACCCCTCCACTTT.

The chain carries TRBV18 and TRBJ1-5; D remains ambiguous. Germline CDR1 KGHSH, CDR2 LQKENI. Trimming took 1 base from V and 2 from J, leaving 9 bases between them. The CDR3 sequence is 15 residues long. The CDR3 sequence: CASSPRGTGNQPQHF. The CDR3 coding sequence is TGTGCCAGCTCACCACGGGGAACTGGCAATCAGCCCCAGCATTTT.

Only a few counts were recorded for this clonotype. The chain links TRBV7-9 to TRBJ1-1; tentatively, D is TRBD1 (5 bases). CDR1 is SEHNR, CDR2 FQNEAQ, per germline (reference sequence). This CDR3 is built from 18 residues. The ends were cut back, 4 bases at V and 3 bases at J, with 24 bases in the middle. This CDR3 is CASSSRSPRRGVDTEAFF. CDR3 bases: TGTGCCAGCAGCTCCCGTTCGCCCCGGCGAGGGGTGGACACTGAAGCTTTCTTT.

The J gene is TRBJ2-5, the V gene TRBV12-3 or TRBV12-4, with 7 bases lining up with TRBD2. The CDR3 runs 14 residues. V trimming: 3 bases; J trimming: 2 bases; junction bases outside the gene matches: 3. CDR3 coding DNA: TGTGCCAGCAGTTTGACGCGGGGGCAAGAGACCCAGTACTTC. Residues: CASSLTRGQETQYF.

Comment on this clonotype: This sequence may be a read error, since a much larger clone differs from it by one base. J is TRBJ1-6 and V is TRBV6-5, with D perhaps matching TRBD1 (5 bases). The CDR3 spans 16 residues. The germline CDR1 and CDR2 sequences are MNHEY and SVGAGI. Here the CDR3 reads CAGSYSLGQFGSPLHF. CDR3 sequence (DNA): TGTGCCGGCAGTTACTCCCTGGGGCAGTTTGGTTCACCCCTCCACTTT.

This clonotype was picked up a small number of times. The chain joins TRBV12-3 or TRBV12-4 to TRBJ1-1; 7 bases match TRBD1. Unmatched junction bases numbered 4, after V lost 6 bases and J lost 6 bases. This CDR3 is built from 12 residues. Written as DNA, the CDR3 is TGTGCCAGCAGGCGTCAGGGGGCTGAAGCTTTCTTT. Translated, it gives CASRRQGAEAFF.

In its sample, this clonotype was seen a few times. This sequence joins TRBV12-3 or TRBV12-4 and TRBJ1-2, with D hard to call. Deletions cut 7 bases from V and 4 bases from J, with 10 bases between. The CDR3 is 12 residues long. CDR3 sequence: CASITDLYGYTF. The CDR3 DNA follows: TGTGCCAGCATAACGGACCTCTATGGCTACACCTTC.

The rearrangement joins TRBV5-1 to TRBJ1-4; D is unresolved. Germline V gene data show CDR1 as SGHRS and CDR2 as YFSETQ. CDR3 length: 13 residues. The V end was cut by 3 bases, the J end by 2 bases, with 5 bases between. CDR3 protein: CASSYLTNEKLFF. The CDR3 bases are TGCGCCAGCAGCTACTTGACTAATGAAAAACTGTTTTTT.

This clonotype has a handful of counts. This sequence joins TRBV12-3 or TRBV12-4 and TRBJ1-2; D is perhaps TRBD1 (5 bases). Deletions cut 8 bases from V and 4 bases from J, with 14 bases between. The CDR3 runs 13 residues. Here the CDR3 DNA reads TGTGCCAGCTCAACGGGGGTAGGCTATGGCTACACCTTC. It encodes CASSTGVGYGYTF.

This clonotype appeared a single time. V is TRBV9 and J is TRBJ2-1; 10 positions agree with TRBD2. CDR1 is SGDLS and CDR2 is YYNGEE in the germline V gene. The CDR3 runs to 15 residues. Trimming took 2 bases from V and 7 from J; bases not matched to a gene: 6. In DNA, the CDR3 is TGTGCCAGCAGCGTTGTGCCGGGACTAGCGAATGAGCAGTTCTTC. Protein sequence: CASSVVPGLANEQFF.

The sample holds many counts of this clonotype. The chain links TRBV6-5 to TRBJ1-1, with a possible D match to TRBD1 (6 bases). This CDR3 spans 12 amino acids. CDR1 and CDR2 from the germline V gene are MNHEY and SVGAGI. Trimming removed 0 bases from V and 11 bases from J, with 10 bases in between. CDR3 DNA sequence: TGTGCCAGCAGTTACTCGGCAGGGGTGGCTTTCTTT. This encodes CASSYSAGVAFF.

This chain connects TRBV20-1 to TRBJ1-6, with D perhaps TRBD1 (6 bases). The length of the CDR3 is 14 residues. Germline assignment: CDR1 DFQATT and CDR2 SNEGSKA (reference sequence). Deletions cut 3 bases from V and 7 bases from J, with 13 bases between. DNA for the CDR3: TGCAGTGCTAGGGAAGGGGGTGGAAATTCACCCCTCCACTTT. It encodes CSAREGGGNSPLHF.

The chain carries TRBV27 and TRBJ2-7; 12 bases match TRBD2. V shed 8 bases and J 2 bases; nucleotides not matched to a gene: 7. CDR3 length: 15 residues. CDR1 MNHEY and CDR2 SMNVEV come from the germline V gene (reference sequence). DNA of the CDR3: TGTGCCAGCGGGGAACTAGCGGGGGGAGCCTACGAGCAGTACTTC. Protein sequence: CASGELAGGAYEQYF.

The chain carries TRBV6-2 or TRBV6-3 and TRBJ1-2, with unresolved D. The V end lost 9 bases, the J end lost 8 bases, and 13 bases lay between the germline ends. Germline CDR1 reads MNHEY; CDR2 reads SVGEGT. The CDR3 extends over 11 amino acids. The chain's CDR3 is CASGRGSGYTF. For the CDR3, the DNA is TGTGCCAGTGGACGAGGATCCGGCTACACCTTC.

The rearrangement uses TRBV12-3 or TRBV12-4 and TRBJ1-5; D not certain. Between the trimmed V and J ends, which lost 3 bases and 2 bases, there was a span of 11 bases. CDR3 size: 15 residues. CDR3 nucleotide sequence: TGTGCCAGCAGTTTGGGCAGATGGGGCAATCAGCCCCAGCATTTT. Protein sequence: CASSLGRWGNQPQHF.

The sample holds a few counts of this clonotype. The chain joins TRBV20-1 to TRBJ1-6; no firm D call. V was trimmed by 2 bases and J by 7 bases, leaving 15 bases between them. The CDR3 is 15 residues long. CDR1 DFQATT and CDR2 SNEGSKA come from the germline V gene (reference sequence). CDR3 DNA sequence: TGCAGTGCTAGAAAACGGAGAGTCGGGAATTCACCCCTCCACTTT. The encoded protein is CSARKRRVGNSPLHF.

This clonotype was seen more than once but under ten times. V is TRBV11-2 and J is TRBJ2-1, with D maybe TRBD1 (6 bases). V lost 6 bases and J lost 2, with 20 bases in between. This CDR3 is 17 amino acids long. Germline CDR1 SGHAT, CDR2 FQNNGV. The CDR3: CASSKTQGLGAYNEQFF. The CDR3 region has the DNA TGTGCCAGCAGTAAAACCCAGGGGTTGGGGGCCTACAATGAGCAGTTCTTC.

This clonotype has just a few counts. The J gene is TRBJ1-2, the V gene TRBV27, with 9 bases fitting TRBD1. This CDR3 is 15 amino acids long. Germline V gene sequence: CDR1 MNHEY, CDR2 SMNVEV (reference sequence). The V gene end was trimmed by 1 base and the J gene end by 1 base; junction bases not matched to a gene: 1. As DNA, the CDR3 is TGTGCCAGCAGTTTATGGGGACAGGGTAACTATGGCTACACCTTC. Translating it yields CASSLWGQGNYGYTF.

This clonotype showed up just a few times. The chain links TRBV12-3 or TRBV12-4 to TRBJ2-3; possibly TRBD1 for D (7 bases). The V and J ends lost 7 bases and 6 bases respectively, with 17 bases between them. The CDR3 has 14 amino acids. The CDR3 DNA is TGTGCCAGCACCCAGGGGGGTTATATGGATACGCAGTATTTT. Translation gives CASTQGGYMDTQYF.

The chain is built from TRBV12-3 or TRBV12-4 and TRBJ2-2; D not certain. The CDR3 contains 16 residues. The V end was cut by 2 bases, the J end by 1 base, with 11 bases between. The CDR3 nucleotides read TGTGCCAGCAGTTTAATTGGTCCTCTGAACACCGGGGAGCTGTTTTTT. This gives the protein CASSLIGPLNTGELFF.